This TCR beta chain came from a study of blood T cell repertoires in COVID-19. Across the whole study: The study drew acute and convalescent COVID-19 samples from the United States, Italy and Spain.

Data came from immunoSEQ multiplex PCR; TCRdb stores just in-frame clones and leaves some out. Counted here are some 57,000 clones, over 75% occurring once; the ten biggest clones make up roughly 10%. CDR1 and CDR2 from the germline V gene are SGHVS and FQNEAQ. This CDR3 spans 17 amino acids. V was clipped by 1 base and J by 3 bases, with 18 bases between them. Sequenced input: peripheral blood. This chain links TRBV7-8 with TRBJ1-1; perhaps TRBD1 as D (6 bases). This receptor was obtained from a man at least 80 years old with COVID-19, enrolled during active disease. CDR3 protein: CASSLVGTSHRDTEAFF. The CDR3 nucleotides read TGTGCCAGCAGCTTAGTAGGGACATCTCATAGGGACACTGAAGCTTTCTTT.